The rows below give T cell receptor beta chains drawn from one sample of a study of T cells in localized non-small cell lung cancer. Method: immunoSEQ multiplex PCR; TCRdb's copy keeps in-frame clones and lacks some. The table records some 25,000 clones, 88% of them present only once. Sample: peripheral blood mononuclear cells, taken before any cancer treatment. Receptors were obtained from a woman aged 35-75 years with stage III lung adenocarcinoma. The CDR3 runs from the conserved cysteine through the conserved F or W. D genes are given only for firm matches. A row's size may be missing; if present it is once, few, many or a size class.

size,V,length,D,J,CDR3,DNA
-,TRBV19,12,-,TRBJ1-5,CASSIMGQPQHF,TGTGCCAGTAGTATTATGGGTCAGCCCCAGCATTTT
-,TRBV7-2,13,-,TRBJ2-5,CASSFGQKETQYF,TGTGCCAGCAGCTTCGGACAGAAAGAGACCCAGTACTTC
-,TRBV5-1,15,TRBD2,TRBJ2-1,CASSVTGTSYNEQFF,TGCGCCAGCAGCGTTACGGGGACTAGCTACAATGAGCAGTTCTTC
-,TRBV7-2,15,TRBD1,TRBJ2-3,CASSPRQGGTDTQYF,TGTGCCAGCAGCCCCAGACAGGGAGGCACAGATACGCAGTATTTT
-,TRBV5-4,16,TRBD2,TRBJ2-2,CASSSSGTTVTGELFF,TGTGCCAGCAGCTCATCCGGGACTACGGTCACCGGGGAGCTGTTTTTT
-,TRBV7-9,13,-,TRBJ1-2,CASSLALGTVYTF,TGTGCCAGCAGCTTAGCGTTAGGGACGGTCTACACCTTC
once,TRBV7-2,16,TRBD2,TRBJ2-3,CASSPGPLGGADTQYF,TGTGCCAGCAGCCCGGGACCGTTGGGGGGGGCAGATACGCAGTATTTT
-,TRBV4-1,16,TRBD2,TRBJ2-5,CASSQTVPGGQETQYF,TGCGCCAGCAGCCAGACTGTGCCGGGGGGTCAAGAGACCCAGTACTTC
-,TRBV7-9,13,-,TRBJ2-7,CASRPLTDYEQYF,TGTGCCAGCAGACCCCTGACGGACTACGAGCAGTACTTC
once,TRBV5-4,16,-,TRBJ2-1,CASSLVVGASYNEQFF,TGTGCCAGCAGCTTGGTAGTGGGAGCTTCCTACAATGAGCAGTTCTTC
-,TRBV30,13,-,TRBJ1-1,CAWSGAAEDEAFF,TGTGCCTGGAGTGGGGCGGCTGAGGACGAAGCTTTCTTT
-,TRBV10-2,16,-,TRBJ2-2,CASSDSGLGANGELFF,TGCGCCAGCAGTGATTCGGGGTTGGGGGCGAACGGGGAGCTGTTTTTT
-,TRBV5-1,17,TRBD2,TRBJ2-3,CASSLGEIAGRADTQYF,TGCGCCAGCAGCTTGGGTGAGATAGCGGGGCGGGCAGATACGCAGTATTTT
-,TRBV9,16,-,TRBJ2-2,CASSVAGGGNTGELFF,TGTGCCAGCAGCGTAGCTGGCGGAGGCAACACCGGGGAGCTGTTTTTT
-,TRBV7-9,14,-,TRBJ1-1,CASSLTPGDTEAFF,TGTGCCAGCAGCTTGACCCCAGGGGACACTGAAGCTTTCTTT
-,TRBV29-1,12,-,TRBJ2-7,CSVSLTPYEQYF,TGCAGCGTTTCCCTGACGCCCTACGAGCAGTACTTC
-,TRBV11-2,14,TRBD1,TRBJ1-2,CASSLGQVNYGYTF,TGTGCCAGCAGCTTGGGACAGGTTAACTATGGCTACACCTTC
-,TRBV6-1,13,TRBD1,TRBJ1-2,CASRETGGYGYTF,TGTGCCAGCAGGGAGACAGGGGGCTATGGCTACACCTTC
once,TRBV19,15,TRBD1,TRBJ2-7,CASRETGTGAYEQYF,TGTGCCAGTAGGGAGACCGGGACAGGGGCTTACGAGCAGTACTTC
-,TRBV12-5,15,-,TRBJ2-7,CASGLAPSKGYEQYF,TGTGCTAGTGGTTTGGCCCCATCGAAGGGCTACGAGCAGTACTTC
-,TRBV6-5,15,-,TRBJ2-6,CASSYGGSGANVLTF,TGTGCCAGCAGTTACGGGGGATCTGGGGCCAACGTCCTGACTTTC
-,TRBV5-5,17,TRBD2,TRBJ2-3,CASSSSLAGSYTDTQYF,TGTGCCAGCAGCTCCTCACTAGCGGGATCTTATACAGATACGCAGTATTTT
-,TRBV6-1,13,-,TRBJ1-1,CASSDGTYTEAFF,TGTGCCAGCAGTGATGGCACCTACACTGAAGCTTTCTTT
-,TRBV10-2,18,TRBD2,TRBJ2-1,CASSESQIERGGINEQFF,TGCGCCAGCAGTGAGTCCCAAATCGAGCGGGGGGGCATCAATGAGCAGTTCTTC
-,TRBV10-3,15,TRBD1,TRBJ2-7,CAISDPTGWTYEQYF,TGTGCCATCAGTGATCCGACAGGGTGGACCTACGAGCAGTACTTC
-,TRBV19,19,-,TRBJ2-2,CASTQRYTARTGETGELFF,TGTGCCAGTACGCAGAGGTATACAGCGAGGACGGGGGAAACCGGGGAGCTGTTTTTT
-,TRBV4-2,14,TRBD1,TRBJ1-2,CASSQGEQGRGYTF,TGTGCCAGCAGCCAAGGGGAACAGGGGAGAGGCTACACCTTC
-,TRBV6-4,14,TRBD2,TRBJ2-5,CASSSGRLQETQYF,TGTGCCAGCAGTAGCGGGAGGCTCCAAGAGACCCAGTACTTC
-,TRBV6-5,16,-,TRBJ1-4,CASSYSTAGLSSKLFF,TGTGCCAGCAGTTACTCGACTGCGGGCCTCAGCTCCAAACTGTTTTTT
-,TRBV18,14,-,TRBJ1-5,CASSPRQSNQPQHF,TGTGCCAGCTCACCCCGGCAGAGCAATCAGCCCCAGCATTTT
-,TRBV30,11,-,TRBJ1-3,CAWSVGNTIYF,TGTGCCTGGAGTGTGGGAAACACCATATATTTT
once,TRBV4-1,14,TRBD1,TRBJ2-7,CASSQDTGGYEQYF,TGCGCCAGCAGCCAAGATACAGGGGGGTACGAGCAGTACTTC
once,TRBV5-8,20,TRBD1,TRBJ2-4,CASSKRGATGGLVAKNIQYF,TGTGCCAGCAGCAAAAGAGGGGCTACAGGGGGTCTGGTGGCCAAAAACATTCAGTACTTC
-,TRBV5-4,13,TRBD2,TRBJ2-7,CASSTRGDYEQYF,TGTGCCAGCAGCACTCGGGGGGACTACGAGCAGTACTTC
-,TRBV5-4,14,TRBD1,TRBJ2-7,CASSLDRGRYEQYF,TGTGCCAGCAGTTTGGACAGGGGGCGCTACGAGCAGTACTTC
-,TRBV18,15,TRBD1,TRBJ2-7,CASSPLTGEVYEQYF,TGTGCCAGCTCACCATTGACAGGGGAGGTCTACGAGCAGTACTTC
few,TRBV27,16,-,TRBJ2-1,CASRNPVAVSYNEQFF,TGTGCCAGCAGAAATCCGGTGGCAGTCTCCTACAATGAGCAGTTCTTC
-,TRBV2,16,TRBD1,TRBJ2-4,CASSEDRGLAKNIQYF,TGTGCCAGCAGTGAAGACAGGGGGCTAGCCAAAAACATTCAGTACTTC
-,TRBV6-6,15,TRBD1,TRBJ2-7,CASREPGQGAYEQYF,TGTGCCAGCAGGGAACCGGGACAGGGGGCTTACGAGCAGTACTTC
-,TRBV19,13,-,TRBJ1-2,CATKQGPNYGYTF,TGTGCCACAAAACAGGGCCCTAACTATGGCTACACCTTC
few,TRBV6-6,16,TRBD2,TRBJ2-1,CASTNGGAGGRNEQFF,TGTGCCAGCACCAACGGGGGAGCGGGGGGGCGTAATGAGCAGTTCTTC
-,TRBV30,15,-,TRBJ1-2,CAWRPFGGANYGYTF,TGTGCCTGGAGGCCCTTTGGGGGAGCTAACTATGGCTACACCTTC